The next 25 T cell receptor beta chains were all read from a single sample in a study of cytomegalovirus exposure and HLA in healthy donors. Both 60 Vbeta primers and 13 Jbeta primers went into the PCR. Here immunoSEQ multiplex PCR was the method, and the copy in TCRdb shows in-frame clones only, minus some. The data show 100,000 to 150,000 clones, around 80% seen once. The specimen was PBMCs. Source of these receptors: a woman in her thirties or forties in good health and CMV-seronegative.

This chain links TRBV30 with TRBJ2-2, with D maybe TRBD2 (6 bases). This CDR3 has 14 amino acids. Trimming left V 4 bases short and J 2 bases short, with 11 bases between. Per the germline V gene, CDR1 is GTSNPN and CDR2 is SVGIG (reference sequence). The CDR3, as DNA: TGTGCCTGGACCCGGGACTTTAACACCGGGGAGCTGTTTTTT. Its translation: CAWTRDFNTGELFF.

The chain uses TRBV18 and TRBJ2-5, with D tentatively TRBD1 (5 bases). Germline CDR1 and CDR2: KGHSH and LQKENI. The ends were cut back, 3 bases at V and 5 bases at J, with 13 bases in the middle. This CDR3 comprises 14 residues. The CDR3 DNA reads TGTGCCAGCTCACCGCTACAGGAAGGGGAGACCCAGTACTTC. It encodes CASSPLQEGETQYF.

CDR3 sequence (DNA): TGCGCCAGCAGCTTGGTTCCGGGAGGGCCTGTTGGGGCCAACGTCCTGACTTTC. Its protein product is CASSLVPGGPVGANVLTF. This chain uses TRBV5-1 with TRBJ2-6, with 8 bases that match TRBD2. Losses at the gene ends were 0 bases for V and 3 bases for J; bases not matched to a gene: 8. CDR1 is SGHRS and CDR2 is YFSETQ in the germline V gene. The length of the CDR3 is 18 residues.

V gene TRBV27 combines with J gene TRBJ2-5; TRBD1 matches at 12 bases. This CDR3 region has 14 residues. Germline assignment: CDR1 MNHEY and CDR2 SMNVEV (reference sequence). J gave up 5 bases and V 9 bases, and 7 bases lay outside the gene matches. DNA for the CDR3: TGTGCCAGTTCCGGGACAGGGGGCAGCGAGACCCAGTACTTC. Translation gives CASSGTGGSETQYF.

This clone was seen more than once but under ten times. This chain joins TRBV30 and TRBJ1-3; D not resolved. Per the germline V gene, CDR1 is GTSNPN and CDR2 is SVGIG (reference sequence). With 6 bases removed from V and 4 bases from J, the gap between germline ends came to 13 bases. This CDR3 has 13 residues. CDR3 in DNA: TGTGCCTGTCATTCGGGTCTCGGAAACACCATATATTTT. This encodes CACHSGLGNTIYF.

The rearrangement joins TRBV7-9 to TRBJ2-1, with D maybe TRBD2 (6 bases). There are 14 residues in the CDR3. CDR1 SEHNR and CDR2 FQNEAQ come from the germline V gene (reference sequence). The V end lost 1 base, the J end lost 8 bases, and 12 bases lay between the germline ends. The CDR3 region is CASSLVGREDEQFF. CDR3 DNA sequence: TGTGCCAGCAGCTTAGTCGGCAGGGAGGATGAGCAGTTCTTC. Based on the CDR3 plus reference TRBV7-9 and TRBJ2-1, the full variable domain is DTGVSQNPRHKITKRGQNVTFRCDPISEHNRLYWYRQTLGQGPEFLTYFQNEAQLEKSRLLSDRFSAERPKGSFSTLEIQRTEQGDSAMYLCASSLVGREDEQFFGPGTRLTVL.

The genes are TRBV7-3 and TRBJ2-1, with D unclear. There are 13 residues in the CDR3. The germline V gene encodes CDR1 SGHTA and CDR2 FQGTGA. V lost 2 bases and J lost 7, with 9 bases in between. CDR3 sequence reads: CASSLYQDNEQFF. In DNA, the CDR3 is TGTGCCAGCAGCTTATACCAGGATAATGAGCAGTTCTTC.

The CDR3 coding sequence is TGTGCCAGCAGCTTGGGGTGGGGCAAGCGGGAGATAGGCGAGCAGTACTTC. It specifies CASSLGWGKREIGEQYF. V and J are TRBV5-4 and TRBJ2-5; 8 positions match TRBD2. Judging by the DNA end, TRBJ2-7 fits better; the J call may be wrong. The germline CDR1 and CDR2 sequences are SGHNT and YYREEE (reference sequence). CDR3 length: 17 amino acids.

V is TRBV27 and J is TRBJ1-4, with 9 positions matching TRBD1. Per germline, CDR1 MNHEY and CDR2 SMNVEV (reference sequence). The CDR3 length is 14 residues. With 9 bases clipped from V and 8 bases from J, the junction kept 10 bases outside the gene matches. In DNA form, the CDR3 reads TGTGCCAGTTCACAAACAGGGGGCCGGGAAAAACTGTTTTTT. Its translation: CASSQTGGREKLFF.

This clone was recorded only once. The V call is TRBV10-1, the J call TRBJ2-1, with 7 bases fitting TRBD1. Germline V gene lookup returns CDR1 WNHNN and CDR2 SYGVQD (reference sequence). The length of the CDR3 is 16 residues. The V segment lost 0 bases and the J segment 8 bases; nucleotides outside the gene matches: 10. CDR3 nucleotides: TGCGCCAGCAGTGAGTCTTCGGGACAGCTCACCCATGAGCAGTTCTTC. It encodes CASSESSGQLTHEQFF.

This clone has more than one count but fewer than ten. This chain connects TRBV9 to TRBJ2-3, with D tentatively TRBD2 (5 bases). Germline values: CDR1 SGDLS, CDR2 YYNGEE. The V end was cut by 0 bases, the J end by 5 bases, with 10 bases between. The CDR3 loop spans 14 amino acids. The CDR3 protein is CASSVAGLLDTQYF. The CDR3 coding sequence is TGTGCCAGCAGCGTAGCTGGACTCCTAGATACGCAGTATTTT.

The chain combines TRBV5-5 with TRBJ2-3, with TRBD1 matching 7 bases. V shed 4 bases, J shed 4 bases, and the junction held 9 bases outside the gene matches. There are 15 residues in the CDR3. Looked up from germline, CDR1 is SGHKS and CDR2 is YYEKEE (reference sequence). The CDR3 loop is CASSDRVPSADTQYF. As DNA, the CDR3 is TGTGCCAGCAGCGACAGGGTCCCATCTGCAGATACGCAGTATTTT.

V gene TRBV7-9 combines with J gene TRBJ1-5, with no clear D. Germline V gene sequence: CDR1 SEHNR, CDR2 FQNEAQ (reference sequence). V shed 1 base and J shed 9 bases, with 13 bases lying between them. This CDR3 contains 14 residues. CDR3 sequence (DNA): TGTGCCAGCAGCTTAGGGCAGGCCCTAAGGCCCCAGCATTTT. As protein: CASSLGQALRPQHF.

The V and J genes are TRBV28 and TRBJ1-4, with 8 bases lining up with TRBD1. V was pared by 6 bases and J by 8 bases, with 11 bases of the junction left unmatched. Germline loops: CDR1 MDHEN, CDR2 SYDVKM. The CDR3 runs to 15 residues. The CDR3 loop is CASRSGGQGGEKLFF. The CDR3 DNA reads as TGTGCCAGCAGATCCGGAGGACAGGGAGGCGAAAAACTGTTTTTT.

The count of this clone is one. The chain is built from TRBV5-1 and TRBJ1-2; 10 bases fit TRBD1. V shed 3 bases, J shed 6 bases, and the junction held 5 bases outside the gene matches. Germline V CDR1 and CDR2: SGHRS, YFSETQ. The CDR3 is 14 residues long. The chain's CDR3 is CASSSPGQGHGYTF. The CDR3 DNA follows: TGCGCCAGCAGCTCCCCGGGACAGGGGCATGGCTACACCTTC.

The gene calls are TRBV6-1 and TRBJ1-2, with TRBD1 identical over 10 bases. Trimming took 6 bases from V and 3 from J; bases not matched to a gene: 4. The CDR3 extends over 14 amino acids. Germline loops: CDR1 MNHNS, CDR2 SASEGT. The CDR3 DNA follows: TGTGCCAGCAGGAGACAGGGGGCGGACTATGGCTACACCTTC. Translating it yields CASRRQGADYGYTF.

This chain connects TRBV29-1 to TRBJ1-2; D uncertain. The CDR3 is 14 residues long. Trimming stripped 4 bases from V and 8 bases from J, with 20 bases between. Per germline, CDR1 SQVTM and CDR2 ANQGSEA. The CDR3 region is CSVVTDRGNGGYTF. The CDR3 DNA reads TGCAGCGTTGTCACTGACCGGGGAAATGGAGGCTACACCTTC.

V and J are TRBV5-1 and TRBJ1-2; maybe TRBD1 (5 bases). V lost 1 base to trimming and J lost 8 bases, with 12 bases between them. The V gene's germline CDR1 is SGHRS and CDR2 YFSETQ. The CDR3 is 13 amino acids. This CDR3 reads CASSLQGTVGYTF. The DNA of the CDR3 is TGCGCCAGCAGCTTGCAGGGTACGGTGGGCTACACCTTC.

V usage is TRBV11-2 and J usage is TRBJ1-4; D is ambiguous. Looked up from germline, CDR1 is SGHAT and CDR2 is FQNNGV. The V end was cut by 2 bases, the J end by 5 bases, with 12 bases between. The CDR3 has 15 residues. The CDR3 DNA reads TGTGCCAGCAGCTTAATGGCCGGACTAAATGAAAAACTGTTTTTT. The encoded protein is CASSLMAGLNEKLFF.

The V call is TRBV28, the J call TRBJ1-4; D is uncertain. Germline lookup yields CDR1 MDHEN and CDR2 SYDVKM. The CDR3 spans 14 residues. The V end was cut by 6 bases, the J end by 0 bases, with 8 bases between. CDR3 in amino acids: CASSPHATNEKLFF. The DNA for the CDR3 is TGTGCCAGCAGCCCCCATGCAACTAATGAAAAACTGTTTTTT.

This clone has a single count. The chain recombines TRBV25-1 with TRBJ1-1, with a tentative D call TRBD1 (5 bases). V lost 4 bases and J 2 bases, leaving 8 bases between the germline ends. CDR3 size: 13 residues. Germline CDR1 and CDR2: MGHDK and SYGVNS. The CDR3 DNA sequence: TGTGCCAGCAGTGCAGGACATAACACTGAAGCTTTCTTT. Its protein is CASSAGHNTEAFF.

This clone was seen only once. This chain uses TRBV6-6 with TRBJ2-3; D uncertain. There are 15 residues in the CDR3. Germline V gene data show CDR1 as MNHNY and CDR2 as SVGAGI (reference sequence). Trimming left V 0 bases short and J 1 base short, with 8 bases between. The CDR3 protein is CASSYSAVRTDTQYF. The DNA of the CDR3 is TGTGCCAGCAGTTACTCGGCGGTCCGCACAGATACGCAGTATTTT.

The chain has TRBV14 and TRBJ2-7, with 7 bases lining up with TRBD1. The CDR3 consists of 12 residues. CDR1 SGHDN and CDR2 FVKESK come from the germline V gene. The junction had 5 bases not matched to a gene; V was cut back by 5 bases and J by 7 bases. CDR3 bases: TGTGCCAGCAGCTTGGACAGGAAAGAGCAGTACTTC. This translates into CASSLDRKEQYF.

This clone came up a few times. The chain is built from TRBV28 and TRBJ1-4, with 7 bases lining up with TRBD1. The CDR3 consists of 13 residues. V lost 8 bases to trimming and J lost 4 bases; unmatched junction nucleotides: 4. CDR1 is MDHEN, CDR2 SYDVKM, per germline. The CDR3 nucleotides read TGTGCCAGCTTGGGACAGAATAATGAAAAACTGTTTTTT. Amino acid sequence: CASLGQNNEKLFF. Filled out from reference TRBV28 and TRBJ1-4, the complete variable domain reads DVKVTQSSRYLVKRTGEKVFLECVQDMDHENMFWYRQDPGLGLRLIYFSYDVKMKEKGDIPEGYSVSREKKERFSLILESASTNQTSMYLCASLGQNNEKLFFGSGTQLSVL.

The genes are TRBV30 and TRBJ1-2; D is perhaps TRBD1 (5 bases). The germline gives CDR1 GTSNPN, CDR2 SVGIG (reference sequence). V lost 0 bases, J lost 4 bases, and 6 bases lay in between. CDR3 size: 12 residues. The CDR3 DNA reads TGTGCCTGGAGTGTCAGGGTCTATGGCTACACCTTC. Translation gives CAWSVRVYGYTF.